The T cell receptor (beta chain) described here comes from a study of identical twins. Study findings and constraints: Out-of-frame TCR alpha sharing in monozygotic twins exceeded recombination model predictions. Among beta out-of-frame sequences, excess sharing between twins appeared weaker.

TCRdb itself ran the 5' RACE reads through MiXCR, one entry per CDR3 protein. The data show about 520,000 distinct CDR3 sequences, under 25% seen once. The CDR3 extends over 17 amino acids. Comment on this clonotype: Its antigen is still unknown. A read error may account for a junction end that differs from germline.

This same sample was also part of a study on T cells expressing NK-cell markers.

The sample consisted of CD4+ T cells sorted from blood. The chain carries TRBV12-3 or TRBV12-4 and TRBJ2-3; D is uncertain. The TCR comes from a woman aged 18-35 years in good health. CDR3 sequence reads: CTSSLEVLGKNTDTQYF. The DNA for the CDR3 is TGTACCAGCAGTTTAGAGGTCCTGGGCAAGAACACAGATACGCAGTATTTT.